A single sample gave rise to the 16 T cell receptor beta chains below, sequenced in a study of cytomegalovirus exposure and HLA in healthy donors. Clones were sequenced by immunoSEQ multiplex PCR, and TCRdb holds only the in-frame ones, with some missing. In the table there are under 100,000 clones, 80% to 85% of which are singletons. The material sequenced was PBMCs. These receptors were taken from a woman aged 18-30 years in good health and CMV-seropositive.

The J gene is TRBJ2-7, the V gene TRBV11-2; 8 positions agree with TRBD1. The trim removed 5 bases at V and 3 bases at J, leaving 12 bases unmatched. Germline-derived CDR1 and CDR2 are SGHAT and FQNNGV. This CDR3 region has 16 residues. In nucleotides, the CDR3 is TGTGCCAGCAGCCCAATCGTGGACAGGGTGAACTACGAGCAGTACTTC. Amino acids: CASSPIVDRVNYEQYF.

J is TRBJ2-2 and V is TRBV6-6; 7 bases agree with TRBD2. This CDR3 comprises 16 residues. J gave up 1 base and V 3 bases, and 5 bases lay outside the gene matches. Looked up from germline, CDR1 is MNHNY and CDR2 is SVGAGI (reference sequence). Written as DNA, the CDR3 is TGTGCCAGCAGTTATCTTTTAGCGGGGAACACCGGGGAGCTGTTTTTT. This gives the protein CASSYLLAGNTGELFF.

The CDR3 sequence is CASQGYNQPQHF. The CDR3 nucleotides read TGTGCCAGCCAGGGGTACAATCAGCCCCAGCATTTT. The chain carries TRBV5-6 and TRBJ1-5, with D maybe TRBD1 (6 bases). The CDR3 totals 12 residues. Germline V lookup: CDR1 SGHDT, CDR2 YYEEEE. Trimming took off 7 bases at V and 3 bases at J, with 8 bases between the two ends. The complete variable domain, with remaining parts taken from reference TRBV5-6 and TRBJ1-5, reads DAGVTQSPTHLIKTRGQQVTLRCSPKSGHDTVSWYQQALGQGPQFIFQYYEEEERQRGNFPDRFSGHQFPNYSSELNVNALLLGDSALYLCASQGYNQPQHFGDGTRLSIL.

The chain has TRBV4-3 and TRBJ1-4; possible D gene TRBD1, 6 bases. CDR1 and CDR2 (germline): LGHNA, YSLEER. The CDR3 loop spans 15 amino acids. The V and J ends lost 0 bases and 7 bases respectively, with 12 bases between them. CDR3 in DNA: TGCGCCAGCAGCCAAGAAGGGGGGGTTACTGAAAAACTGTTTTTT. It yields the protein CASSQEGGVTEKLFF.

The chain has TRBV5-1 and TRBJ2-2, with 7 bases fitting TRBD1. Losses at the gene ends were 4 bases for V and 2 bases for J; bases not matched to a gene: 5. The germline gives CDR1 SGHRS, CDR2 YFSETQ. This CDR3 is 15 amino acids long. In nucleotides, the CDR3 is TGCGCCAGCAGCCCCCGGGACAGAAACACCGGGGAGCTGTTTTTT. Translating it yields CASSPRDRNTGELFF.

This clone was counted a single time. The chain links TRBV5-1 to TRBJ2-3; 14 bases agree with TRBD2. Germline assignment: CDR1 SGHRS and CDR2 YFSETQ. Unmatched junction bases numbered 6, after V lost 4 bases and J lost 5 bases. This CDR3 is built from 16 residues. CDR3 sequence: CASSLTSGGAIDTQYF. The CDR3 DNA reads as TGCGCCAGCAGCCTGACTAGCGGGGGGGCGATAGATACGCAGTATTTT.

V is TRBV5-4 and J is TRBJ1-6; the D gene is possibly TRBD1 (6 bases). Germline CDR1 reads SGHNT; CDR2 reads YYREEE (reference sequence). V was clipped by 4 bases and J by 12 bases, with 20 bases between them. The CDR3 is 15 residues long. The CDR3 bases are TGTGCCAGCAGCCCCAGCGGGACCTCCAGGGGACCCCTCCACTTT. It is translated as CASSPSGTSRGPLHF.

The chain uses TRBV5-1 and TRBJ1-2, with 7 bases that match TRBD1. This CDR3 spans 14 amino acids. With V trimmed by 2 bases and J by 6 bases, 7 bases remained unmatched. From germline, CDR1 is SGHRS and CDR2 YFSETQ. CDR3 amino acids: CASSFGGTDNGYTF. In DNA form, the CDR3 reads TGCGCCAGCAGCTTCGGCGGGACAGATAATGGCTACACCTTC. The whole variable domain, remainder taken from reference TRBV5-1 and TRBJ1-2, is KAGVTQTPRYLIKTRGQQVTLSCSPISGHRSVSWYQQTPGQGLQFLFEYFSETQRNKGNFPGRFSGRQFSNSRSEMNVSTLELGDSALYLCASSFGGTDNGYTFGSGTRLTVV.

This chain joins TRBV18 and TRBJ2-5, with 8 bases fitting TRBD2. The CDR3 is made up of 15 amino acids. The V gene's germline CDR1 is KGHSH and CDR2 LQKENI. V lost 2 bases to trimming and J lost 0 bases; unmatched junction nucleotides: 2. The CDR3 bases are TGTGCCAGCTCACCAAGCGGGGGCCACCAAGAGACCCAGTACTTC. This codes for CASSPSGGHQETQYF.

The V and J genes are TRBV27 and TRBJ2-3; D is uncertain. This CDR3 has 11 amino acids. From germline, CDR1 is MNHEY and CDR2 SMNVEV (reference sequence). V gave up 7 bases and J gave up 2 bases, with 4 bases separating them. The CDR3 sequence: CASTNTDTQYF. In DNA, the CDR3 is TGTGCCAGCACCAACACAGATACGCAGTATTTT.

The chain recombines TRBV28 with TRBJ1-2; weak D call: TRBD1 (5 bases). Germline V CDR1 and CDR2: MDHEN, SYDVKM. Between the trimmed V and J ends, which lost 10 bases and 8 bases, there was a span of 20 bases. This CDR3 comprises 13 residues. CDR3 sequence: CATNLWSGGGYTF. In DNA, the CDR3 is TGTGCCACGAATCTTTGGAGCGGGGGAGGCTACACCTTC.

This clone was counted once. V and J are TRBV27 and TRBJ2-6, with TRBD1 identical over 9 bases. J was trimmed by 2 bases and V by 3 bases; bases with no gene match: 11. Germline CDR1 and CDR2: MNHEY and SMNVEV (reference sequence). The CDR3 runs 19 residues. For the CDR3, the DNA is TGTGCCAGCAGTTTTTGGGGACAGGGAGGAACTGCTGGGGCCAACGTCCTGACTTTC. Encoded protein: CASSFWGQGGTAGANVLTF.

The rearrangement joins TRBV7-2 to TRBJ2-5; 9 nucleotides agree with TRBD1. CDR1 is SGHTA, CDR2 FQGNSA, per germline. This CDR3 has 14 residues. Trimming took 5 bases from V and 6 from J; bases not matched to a gene: 7. The CDR3 is CASSDRDRVQTQYF. CDR3 nucleotide sequence: TGTGCCAGCAGCGACCGGGACAGGGTCCAGACCCAGTACTTC.

The chain is built from TRBV19 and TRBJ2-7; 8 nucleotides line up with TRBD1. Germline CDR1 LNHDA, CDR2 SQIVND (reference sequence). This CDR3 has 17 residues. The J segment lost 3 bases and the V segment lost 5 bases, leaving 15 bases of the junction unmatched. The chain's CDR3 is CASSGGPDRDFRYEQYF. CDR3 sequence (DNA): TGTGCCAGTAGTGGAGGTCCGGACAGGGATTTTCGCTACGAGCAGTACTTC.

This sequence joins TRBV6-4 and TRBJ1-2; tentative D call: TRBD1 (5 bases). Trimming took 1 base from V and 4 from J, leaving 10 bases between them. From germline, CDR1 is MRHNA and CDR2 SNTAGT. The CDR3 contains 14 residues. This CDR3 reads CASSDLAGGYGYTF. In DNA form, the CDR3 reads TGTGCCAGCAGTGACTTGGCGGGGGGCTATGGCTACACCTTC.

V and J are TRBV18 and TRBJ2-7; 7 bases are shared with TRBD1. With 6 bases clipped from V and 5 bases from J, the junction kept 4 bases outside the gene matches. The germline gives CDR1 KGHSH, CDR2 LQKENI. This CDR3 region has 12 residues. The CDR3 DNA reads TGTGCCAGCTCCCGCGACAGGGACGAGCAGTACTTC. This translates into CASSRDRDEQYF.